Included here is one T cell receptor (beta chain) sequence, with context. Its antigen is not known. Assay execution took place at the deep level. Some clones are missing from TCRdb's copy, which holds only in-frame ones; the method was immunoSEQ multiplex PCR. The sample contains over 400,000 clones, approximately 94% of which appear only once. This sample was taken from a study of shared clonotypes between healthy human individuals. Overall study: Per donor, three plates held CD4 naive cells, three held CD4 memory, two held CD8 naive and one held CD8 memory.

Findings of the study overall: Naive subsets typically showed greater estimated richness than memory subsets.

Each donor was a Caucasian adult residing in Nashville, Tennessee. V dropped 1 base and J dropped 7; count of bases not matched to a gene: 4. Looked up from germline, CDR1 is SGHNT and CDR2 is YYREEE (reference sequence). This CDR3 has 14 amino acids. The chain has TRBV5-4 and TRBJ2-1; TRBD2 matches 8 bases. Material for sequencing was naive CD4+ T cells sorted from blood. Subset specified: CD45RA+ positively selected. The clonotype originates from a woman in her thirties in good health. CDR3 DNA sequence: TGTGCCAGCAGCTTGAGCGGGAGCAGAAATGAGCAGTTCTTC. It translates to CASSLSGSRNEQFF.